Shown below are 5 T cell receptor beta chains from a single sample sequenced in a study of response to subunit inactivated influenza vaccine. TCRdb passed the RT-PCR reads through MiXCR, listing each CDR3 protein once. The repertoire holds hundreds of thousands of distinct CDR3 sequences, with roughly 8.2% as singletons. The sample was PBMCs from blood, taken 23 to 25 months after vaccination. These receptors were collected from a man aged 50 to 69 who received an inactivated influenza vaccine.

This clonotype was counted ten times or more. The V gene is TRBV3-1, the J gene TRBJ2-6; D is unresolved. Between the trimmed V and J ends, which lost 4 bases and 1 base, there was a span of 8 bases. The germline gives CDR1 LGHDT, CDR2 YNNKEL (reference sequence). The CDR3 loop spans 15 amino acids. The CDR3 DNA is TGTGCCAGCAGCCTCCCCTTTTCTGGGGCCAACGTCCTGACTTTC. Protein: CASSLPFSGANVLTF. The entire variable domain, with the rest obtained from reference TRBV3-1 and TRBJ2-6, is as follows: DTAVSQTPKYLVTQMGNDKSIKCEQNLGHDTMYWYKQDSKKFLKIMFSYNNKELIINETVPNRFSPKSPDKAHLNLHINSLELGDSAVYFCASSLPFSGANVLTFGAGSRLTVL.

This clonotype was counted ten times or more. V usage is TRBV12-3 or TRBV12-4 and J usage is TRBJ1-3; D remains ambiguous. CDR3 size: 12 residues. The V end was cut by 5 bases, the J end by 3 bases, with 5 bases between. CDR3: CASSLIGNTIYF. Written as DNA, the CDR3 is TGTGCCAGCAGTCTGATTGGAAACACCATATATTTT.

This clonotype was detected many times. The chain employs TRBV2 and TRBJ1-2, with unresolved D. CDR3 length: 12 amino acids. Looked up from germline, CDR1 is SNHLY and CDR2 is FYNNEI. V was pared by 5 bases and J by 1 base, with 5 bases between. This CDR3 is CASSRFNYGYTF. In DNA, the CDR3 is TGTGCCAGCAGTCGGTTTAACTATGGCTACACCTTC. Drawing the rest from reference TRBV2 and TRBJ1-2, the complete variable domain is EPEVTQTPSHQVTQMGQEVILRCVPISNHLYFYWYRQILGQKVEFLVSFYNNEISEKSEIFDDQFSVERPDGSNFTLKIRSTKLEDSAMYFCASSRFNYGYTFGSGTRLTVV.

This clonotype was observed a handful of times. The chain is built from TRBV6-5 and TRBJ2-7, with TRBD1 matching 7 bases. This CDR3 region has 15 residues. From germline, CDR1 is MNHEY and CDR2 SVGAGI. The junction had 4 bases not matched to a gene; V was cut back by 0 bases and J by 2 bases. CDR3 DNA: TGTGCCAGCAGTTACTCGAACAGGGGCACCTACGAGCAGTACTTC. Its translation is CASSYSNRGTYEQYF.

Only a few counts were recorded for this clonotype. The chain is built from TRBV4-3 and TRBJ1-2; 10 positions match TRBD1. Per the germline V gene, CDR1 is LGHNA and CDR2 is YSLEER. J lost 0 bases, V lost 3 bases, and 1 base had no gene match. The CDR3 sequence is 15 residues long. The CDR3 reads CASSQGQGPNYGYTF. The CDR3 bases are TGCGCCAGCAGCCAGGGACAGGGGCCTAACTATGGCTACACCTTC.